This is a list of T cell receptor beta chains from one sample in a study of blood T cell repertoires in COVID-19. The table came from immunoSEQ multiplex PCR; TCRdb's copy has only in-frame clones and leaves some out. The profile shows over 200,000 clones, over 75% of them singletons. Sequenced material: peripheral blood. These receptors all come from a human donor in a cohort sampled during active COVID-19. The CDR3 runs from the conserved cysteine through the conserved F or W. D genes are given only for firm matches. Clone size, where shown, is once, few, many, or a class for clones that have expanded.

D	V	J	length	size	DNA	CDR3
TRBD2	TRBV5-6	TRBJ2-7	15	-	TGTGCCAGCAGCGCTCCTAAACTAGCGGCCTACGAGCAGTACTTC	CASSAPKLAAYEQYF
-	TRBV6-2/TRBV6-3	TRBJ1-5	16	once	TGTGCCAGCAGTTACTCGATCGGACAGCCCTTTCAGCCCCAGCATTTT	CASSYSIGQPFQPQHF
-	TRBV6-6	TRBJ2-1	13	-	TGTGCCAGCTCAGGGCCCTCCTACAATGAGCAGTTCTTC	CASSGPSYNEQFF
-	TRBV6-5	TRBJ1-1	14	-	TGTGCCAGCAGTTCGCTAGCGCCCAGCACTGAAGCTTTCTTT	CASSSLAPSTEAFF
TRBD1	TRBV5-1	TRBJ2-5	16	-	TGCGCCAGCAGCACACAGGGGGCGGTTTTTCAAGAGACCCAGTACTTC	CASSTQGAVFQETQYF
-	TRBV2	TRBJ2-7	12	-	TGTGCCAGCAGTGGGAGGGGCTACGAGCAGTACTTC	CASSGRGYEQYF
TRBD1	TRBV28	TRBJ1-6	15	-	TGTGCCAGCAGGGAACCCGGGACAGTCAATTCACCCCTCCACTTT	CASREPGTVNSPLHF
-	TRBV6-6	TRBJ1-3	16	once	TGTGCCAGCAGTTACTCTCGGGGTCCGCGTGGAAACACCATATATTTT	CASSYSRGPRGNTIYF
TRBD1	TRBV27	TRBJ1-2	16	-	TGTGCCAGCAGCACCTACGGGACAGGGGATAACTATGGCTACACCTTC	CASSTYGTGDNYGYTF
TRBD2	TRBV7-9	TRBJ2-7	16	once	TGTGCCAGCACTCCCGGGAGGCTCGGGACCCCTTACGAGCAGTACTTC	CASTPGRLGTPYEQYF
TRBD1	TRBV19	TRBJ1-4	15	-	TGTGCCAGTAGCTATAGCGCAGGGGGAAATGAAAAACTGTTTTTT	CASSYSAGGNEKLFF
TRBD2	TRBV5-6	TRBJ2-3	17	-	TGTGCCAGCAGCTCCGGCGGACTAGCGGGAGGTAGGGATACGCAGTATTTT	CASSSGGLAGGRDTQYF
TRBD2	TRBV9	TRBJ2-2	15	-	TGTGCCAGCAGGGGACTAGCGGGAGGAACCGGGGAGCTGTTTTTT	CASRGLAGGTGELFF
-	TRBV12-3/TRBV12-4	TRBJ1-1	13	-	TGTGCCAGCAGTTTAAGGAGCGCGGATAAAGCTTTCTTT	CASSLRSADKAFF
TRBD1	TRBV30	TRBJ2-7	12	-	TGTGCCTGGGACAGGGGCGGGTACGAGCAGTACTTC	CAWDRGGYEQYF
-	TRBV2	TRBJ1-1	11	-	TGTGCCAGCAGTGGGAGGACTGAAGCTTTCTTT	CASSGRTEAFF
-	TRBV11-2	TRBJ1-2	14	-	TGTGCCAGCAGCTTAGCGGGGGCTAACTATGGCTACACCTTC	CASSLAGANYGYTF
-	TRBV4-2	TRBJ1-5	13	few	TGTGCCAGCAGCCAGAGTAGCAATCAGCCCCAGCATTTT	CASSQSSNQPQHF
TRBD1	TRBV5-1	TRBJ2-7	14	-	TGCGCCAGCAGCTTTGGACAGGGCTTCTACGAGCAGTACTTC	CASSFGQGFYEQYF
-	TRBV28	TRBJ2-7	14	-	TGTGCCAGCAGGGCCCAGGTAAAATCCTACGAGCAGTACTTC	CASRAQVKSYEQYF
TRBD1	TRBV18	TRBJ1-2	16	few	TGTGCCAGCTCGCTGGGACAGGGGGTGACTAACTATGGCTACACCTTC	CASSLGQGVTNYGYTF
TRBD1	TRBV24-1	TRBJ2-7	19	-	TGTGCCACCAGTGATTGCTTCCGGGAGGGACAGGGGCCCGTCTACGAGCAGTACTTC	CATSDCFREGQGPVYEQYF
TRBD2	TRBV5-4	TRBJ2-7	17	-	TGTGCCAGCAGCCCGACTAGCGGGGGTAAGAGCCCCTACGAGCAGTACTTC	CASSPTSGGKSPYEQYF